Below, 30 T cell receptor beta chains from the same sample are listed, as sequenced in a study of T cell repertoires in cytomegalovirus infection. TCRdb ran MiXCR on the reads and lists one entry per CDR3 protein. The sample includes fewer than 350,000 distinct CDR3 sequences, more than 8% seen only once; the top ten take 4.3%. Sequenced: PBMCs. The receptors come from a human donor in good health (CMV status not recorded). Some clones in this sample may be carry-over from other donors' samples.

In its sample, this clonotype was seen many times. The chain recombines TRBV7-2 with TRBJ2-7; 9 bases line up with TRBD2. This CDR3 is built from 15 residues. The V gene's germline CDR1 is SGHTA and CDR2 FQGNSA. Trimming at V came to 5 bases and at J to 0 bases, leaving 5 bases not matched to a gene. Here the CDR3 DNA reads TGTGCCAGCAGCCGCCTACTAGCGGGCTCCTACGAGCAGTACTTC. Protein product: CASSRLLAGSYEQYF.

This clonotype was observed at least ten times. The genes are TRBV7-9 and TRBJ2-3; TRBD1 is a possible D gene (5 bases). Germline CDR1 SEHNR, CDR2 FQNEAQ (reference sequence). The length of the CDR3 is 13 residues. The V gene lost 5 bases and the J gene lost 3 bases, with 9 bases spanning the gap. The CDR3 DNA follows: TGTGCCAGCAGCCTCAGGGATACAGATACGCAGTATTTT. Protein: CASSLRDTDTQYF.

This clonotype appeared a few times. V and J are TRBV29-1 and TRBJ2-4; maybe TRBD1 (6 bases). Germline V lookup: CDR1 SQVTM, CDR2 ANQGSEA. V lost 7 bases to trimming and J lost 8 bases, with 21 bases between them. This CDR3 spans 14 amino acids. CDR3 amino acids: CSAQRHIEGDIQYF. CDR3 in DNA: TGCAGCGCGCAACGACATATTGAGGGGGACATTCAGTACTTC.

The chain uses TRBV7-2 and TRBJ2-7; 11 bases match TRBD1. Trimming at V came to 1 base and at J to 4 bases, leaving 3 bases not matched to a gene. This CDR3 is built from 15 residues. From germline, CDR1 is SGHTA and CDR2 FQGNSA. The CDR3 loop reads CASSLEGQGAYEQYF. The DNA for the CDR3 is TGTGCCAGCAGCTTAGAAGGACAGGGGGCTTACGAGCAGTACTTC.

This clonotype was seen repeatedly, ten times or more. The V and J genes are TRBV7-6 and TRBJ1-1; D uncertain. The V gene's germline CDR1 is SGHVS and CDR2 FNYEAQ. The length of the CDR3 is 15 residues. Trimming left V 3 bases short and J 4 bases short, with 15 bases between. Here the CDR3 reads CASSFRWDSTTEAFF. CDR3 DNA sequence: TGTGCCAGCAGCTTTCGATGGGATTCGACCACTGAAGCTTTCTTT.

This clonotype was counted between two and nine times. This chain connects TRBV20-1 to TRBJ1-5; D call uncertain. V shed 7 bases and J shed 5 bases, with 6 bases lying between them. This CDR3 region has 10 residues. Germline V lookup: CDR1 DFQATT, CDR2 SNEGSKA (reference sequence). CDR3: CSEGDQPQHF. In DNA form, the CDR3 reads TGCAGTGAGGGCGATCAGCCCCAGCATTTT.

This clonotype was seen a handful of times. The rearrangement joins TRBV6-2 or TRBV6-3 to TRBJ1-2; D unclear. CDR1 is MNHEY, CDR2 SVGEGT, per germline. Trimming took off 0 bases at V and 4 bases at J, with 9 bases between the two ends. There are 14 residues in the CDR3. CDR3 coding DNA: TGTGCCAGCAGTTACTCGGAGTACGGCTATGGCTACACCTTC. Translation: CASSYSEYGYGYTF.

Comment on this clonotype: One junction end does not reproduce the germline sequence, and a read error may be involved. The rearrangement links TRBV4-1 to TRBJ1-4; perhaps TRBD1 as D (5 bases). From germline, CDR1 is MGHRA and CDR2 YSYEKL. This CDR3 has 15 residues. CDR3 DNA: TGTGCCAGCAGCCAAACGACAGTTACTAATGAAAAACTGTTTTTT. Residues: CASSQTTVTNEKLFF.

The chain links TRBV5-3 to TRBJ1-4, with 9 bases aligning to TRBD1. TRBV5-3 is an open reading frame, and its role is uncertain. Trimming cost V 8 bases and J 8 bases; bases outside gene matches: 7. The CDR3 runs to 13 residues. The CDR3 protein is CASQTGGEEKLFF. The CDR3 DNA sequence: TGTGCCAGCCAGACAGGGGGAGAAGAAAAACTGTTTTTT.

This clonotype was found a few times. The J gene is TRBJ1-2, the V gene TRBV28; tentatively, D is TRBD1 (5 bases). This CDR3 region has 13 residues. The V and J ends lost 7 bases and 8 bases respectively, with 17 bases between them. CDR1 is MDHEN, CDR2 SYDVKM, per germline. The CDR3 DNA is TGTGCCAGCACCGTTCAGGGATTAGGAGGCTACACCTTC. Translation: CASTVQGLGGYTF.

This clonotype was counted a few times. The V gene is TRBV12-3 or TRBV12-4, the J gene TRBJ1-6; perhaps TRBD1 as D (5 bases). V lost 5 bases, J lost 14 bases, and 19 bases lay in between. The CDR3 has 14 residues. CDR3 sequence reads: CASSLPGLSQTLHF. CDR3 bases: TGTGCCAGCAGTCTGCCGGGACTAAGTCAAACCCTCCACTTT.

The table lists this clonotype with a few counts. This chain uses TRBV15 with TRBJ2-7, with 10 bases aligning to TRBD1. The trim removed 6 bases at V and 3 bases at J, leaving 8 bases unmatched. Germline lookup yields CDR1 LNHNV and CDR2 YYDKDF (reference sequence). The CDR3 is 15 residues long. The CDR3: CATSLPGTGVYEQYF. CDR3 sequence (DNA): TGTGCCACCAGTCTTCCCGGGACAGGGGTCTACGAGCAGTACTTC.

The gene calls are TRBV11-2 and TRBJ2-5; no firm D call. Trimming shortened V by 4 bases and J by 5 bases, and 14 bases separated the two germline ends. The germline gives CDR1 SGHAT, CDR2 FQNNGV. The CDR3 spans 14 residues. In nucleotides, the CDR3 is TGTGCCAGCAGCTCTAGTCAGGAAAGGGAGACCCAGTACTTC. As protein: CASSSSQERETQYF.

The rearrangement links TRBV6-2 or TRBV6-3 to TRBJ2-2, with 7 bases matching TRBD1. Germline-derived CDR1 and CDR2 are MNHEY and SVGEGT. V shed 5 bases and J 3 bases; nucleotides not matched to a gene: 12. This CDR3 is 17 amino acids long. The CDR3 region has the DNA TGTGCCAGCAGTCTAATACTGTCCGGGACAGACACCGGGGAGCTGTTTTTT. Residues: CASSLILSGTDTGELFF.

This clonotype was detected only a few times. The chain has TRBV20-1 and TRBJ1-5; D not resolved. The germline CDR1 and CDR2 sequences are DFQATT and SNEGSKA (reference sequence). V gave up 0 bases and J gave up 0 bases, with 3 bases separating them. The CDR3 runs 13 residues. CDR3 in DNA: TGCAGTGCTAGAGATACTAGCAATCAGCCCCAGCATTTT. It yields the protein CSARDTSNQPQHF.

This clonotype occurred a few times. This rearrangement joins TRBV12-3 or TRBV12-4 to TRBJ2-1, with D tentatively TRBD2 (5 bases). Trimming removed 5 bases at V and 3 bases at J, with 11 bases between. CDR3 length: 14 amino acids. The CDR3 DNA reads as TGTGCCAGCAGTCTGGTCGGGGACTACAATGAGCAGTTCTTC. This encodes CASSLVGDYNEQFF.

The V call is TRBV9, the J call TRBJ2-1; TRBD1 matches 7 bases. The CDR3 has 13 residues. Trimming cost V 3 bases and J 4 bases; bases outside gene matches: 1. CDR1 is SGDLS and CDR2 is YYNGEE in the germline V gene. Written as DNA, the CDR3 is TGTGCCAGCAGCGGGGGACAGTACAATGAGCAGTTCTTC. It is translated as CASSGGQYNEQFF.

This clonotype has at least ten counts. The chain carries TRBV7-2 and TRBJ2-1, with D perhaps assigned TRBD1 or TRBD2 (6 bases each). Per the germline V gene, CDR1 is SGHTA and CDR2 is FQGNSA. Trimming pared 5 bases from V and 6 bases from J, leaving 14 bases between. This CDR3 spans 14 amino acids. The CDR3 here is CASSHEGGFNEQFF. The CDR3 DNA sequence: TGTGCCAGCAGCCACGAGGGGGGTTTCAATGAGCAGTTCTTC.

In this sample, this clonotype turned up many times. The genes are TRBV29-1 and TRBJ2-1; no firm D call. CDR1 is SQVTM and CDR2 is ANQGSEA in the germline V gene. Trimming took off 4 bases at V and 2 bases at J, with 18 bases between the two ends. This CDR3 region has 16 residues. CDR3 bases: TGCAGCGTTGTCGCCAGTCGGCTTCGCCCCTACAATGAGCAGTTCTTC. Translated, it gives CSVVASRLRPYNEQFF.

This clonotype was detected a few times. V usage is TRBV25-1 and J usage is TRBJ1-4, with D uncertain. There are 13 residues in the CDR3. Germline V lookup: CDR1 MGHDK, CDR2 SYGVNS. V lost 4 bases to trimming and J lost 7 bases, with 10 bases between them. The DNA of the CDR3 is TGTGCCAGCAGTGCGTATCCCCCTGAAAAACTGTTTTTT. It yields the protein CASSAYPPEKLFF.

The chain combines TRBV12-3 or TRBV12-4 with TRBJ2-5; D perhaps matches TRBD2 (5 bases). The CDR3 has 16 amino acids. V dropped 5 bases and J dropped 5 bases, with 21 bases sitting between them. The CDR3 here is CASSPTLGTSTETQYF. In DNA, the CDR3 is TGTGCCAGCAGTCCAACACTAGGAACTAGTACGGAGACCCAGTACTTC.

This clonotype was counted only a few times. This rearrangement joins TRBV20-1 to TRBJ2-1; TRBD2 matches 10 bases. V shed 3 bases, J shed 5 bases, and the junction held 4 bases outside the gene matches. The CDR3 runs to 14 residues. Germline V gene data show CDR1 as DFQATT and CDR2 as SNEGSKA (reference sequence). This chain's CDR3 is CSARGLAIDNEQFF. Here the CDR3 DNA reads TGCAGTGCTAGGGGACTAGCGATAGACAATGAGCAGTTCTTC.

This clonotype was counted between two and nine times. This chain uses TRBV25-1 with TRBJ2-3; a possible D gene is TRBD2 (7 bases). The CDR3 has 16 residues. Deletions cut 1 base from V and 1 base from J, with 12 bases between. Germline loops: CDR1 MGHDK, CDR2 SYGVNS. Written as DNA, the CDR3 is TGTGCCAGCAGTGAATTCGGGGGGCGAGGCACAGATACGCAGTATTTT. Translated: CASSEFGGRGTDTQYF. Supplemented by reference TRBV25-1 and TRBJ2-3, the full variable domain reads EADIYQTPRYLVIGTGKKITLECSQTMGHDKMYWYQQDPGMELHLIHYSYGVNSTEKGDLSSESTVSRIRTEHFPLTLESARPSHTSQYLCASSEFGGRGTDTQYFGPGTRLTVL.

This chain links TRBV7-9 with TRBJ1-4; no clear D. Trimming took off 5 bases at V and 8 bases at J, with 18 bases between the two ends. The CDR3 length is 15 residues. The V gene's germline CDR1 is SEHNR and CDR2 FQNEAQ (reference sequence). As DNA, the CDR3 is TGTGCCAGCAGCCTTACGGACGGCGGAGGGGAAAAACTGTTTTTT. This codes for CASSLTDGGGEKLFF.

This clonotype was counted only a few times. The V and J genes are TRBV18 and TRBJ1-1; a weak D match, TRBD1 (5 bases). With 0 bases removed from V and 1 base from J, the gap between germline ends came to 6 bases. CDR1 KGHSH and CDR2 LQKENI come from the germline V gene. The CDR3 totals 14 residues. CDR3 region: CASSPPGGNTEAFF. The CDR3 bases are TGTGCCAGCTCACCACCGGGGGGGAACACTGAAGCTTTCTTT. The variable domain in full, with the rest retrieved from reference TRBV18 and TRBJ1-1, is NAGVMQNPRHLVRRRGQEARLRCSPMKGHSHVYWYRQLPEEGLKFMVYLQKENIIDESGMPKERFSAEFPKEGPSILRIQQVVRGDSAAYFCASSPPGGNTEAFFGQGTRLTVV.

This clonotype was detected many times. The chain combines TRBV7-9 with TRBJ2-7, with unresolved D. This CDR3 has 11 residues. The V end lost 4 bases, the J end lost 2 bases, and 3 bases lay between the germline ends. From germline, CDR1 is SEHNR and CDR2 FQNEAQ (reference sequence). In DNA, the CDR3 is TGTGCCAGCAGCTCCCCCTACGAGCAGTACTTC. This codes for CASSSPYEQYF.

This clonotype was picked up a small number of times. This chain connects TRBV15 to TRBJ1-2; unclear D gene. The V end was cut by 7 bases, the J end by 0 bases, with 9 bases between. The CDR3 length is 13 residues. Germline CDR1 LNHNV, CDR2 YYDKDF (reference sequence). The CDR3 DNA reads TGTGCCACCACCCCTGGGACTAACTATGGCTACACCTTC. It translates to CATTPGTNYGYTF.

This chain connects TRBV6-5 to TRBJ2-1; tentatively, D is TRBD2 (6 bases). Between the trimmed V and J ends, which lost 5 bases and 0 bases, there was a span of 14 bases. Germline loops: CDR1 MNHEY, CDR2 SVGAGI. This CDR3 is 16 amino acids long. CDR3 bases: TGTGCCAGCAGTCTTAGCGGTGAGAGCTCCTACAATGAGCAGTTCTTC. Its protein product is CASSLSGESSYNEQFF.

This clonotype was observed at least ten times. J is TRBJ2-1 and V is TRBV20-1; 14 positions agree with TRBD2. V was clipped by 7 bases and J by 3 bases; unmatched bases: 8. Germline V CDR1 and CDR2: DFQATT, SNEGSKA (reference sequence). The CDR3 is 16 residues long. DNA for the CDR3: TGCAGTGTCGAGACTAGCGGGGGGGCCAACTACAATGAGCAGTTCTTC. This encodes CSVETSGGANYNEQFF.

This rearrangement joins TRBV18 to TRBJ2-3; 10 positions match TRBD2. This CDR3 comprises 18 residues. Per germline, CDR1 KGHSH and CDR2 LQKENI. The trim removed 1 base at V and 1 base at J, leaving 8 bases unmatched. The CDR3 sequence is CASSPLAGGLPGTDTQYF. Written as DNA, the CDR3 is TGTGCCAGCTCACCACTAGCGGGGGGCCTCCCAGGCACAGATACGCAGTATTTT.